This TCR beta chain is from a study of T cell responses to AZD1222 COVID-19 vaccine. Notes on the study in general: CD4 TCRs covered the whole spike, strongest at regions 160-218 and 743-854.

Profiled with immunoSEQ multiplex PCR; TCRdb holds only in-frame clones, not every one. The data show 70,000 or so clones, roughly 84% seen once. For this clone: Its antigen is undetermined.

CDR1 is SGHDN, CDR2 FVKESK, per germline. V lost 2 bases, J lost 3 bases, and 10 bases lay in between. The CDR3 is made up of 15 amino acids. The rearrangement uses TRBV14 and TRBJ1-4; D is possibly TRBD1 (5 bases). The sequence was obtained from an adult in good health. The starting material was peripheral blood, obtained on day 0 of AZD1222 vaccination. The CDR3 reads CASSQIQGSNEKLFF. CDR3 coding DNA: TGTGCCAGCAGCCAAATCCAGGGATCTAATGAAAAACTGTTTTTT.